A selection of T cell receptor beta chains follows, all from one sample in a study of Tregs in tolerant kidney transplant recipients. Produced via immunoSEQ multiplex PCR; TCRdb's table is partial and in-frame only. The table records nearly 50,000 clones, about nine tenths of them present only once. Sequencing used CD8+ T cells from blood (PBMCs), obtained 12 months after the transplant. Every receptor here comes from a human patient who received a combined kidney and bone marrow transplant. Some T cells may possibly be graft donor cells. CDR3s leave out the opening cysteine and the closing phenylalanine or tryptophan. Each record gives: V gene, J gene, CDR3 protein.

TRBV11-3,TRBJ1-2,ASSLAGDRVGYT
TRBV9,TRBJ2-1,ASSVSSGGLGNEQF
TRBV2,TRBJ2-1,ASSEDGGRTTYNEQF
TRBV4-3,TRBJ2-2,ASSPTSGTGELF
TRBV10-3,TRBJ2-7,AIMAPSYEQY
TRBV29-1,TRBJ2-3,SVVTTGGITDTQY
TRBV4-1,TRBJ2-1,ASSHRTSGYNEQF
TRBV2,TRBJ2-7,ASMSYEQY
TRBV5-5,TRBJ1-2,ASSIVWDRGPYGYT
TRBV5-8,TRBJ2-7,ASSHRGFYEQY
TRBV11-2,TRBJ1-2,ASSLDEARNYGYT
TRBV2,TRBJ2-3,ASSHDPSRTGWNTDTQY
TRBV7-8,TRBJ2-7,ASSLLSGDKDSYEQY
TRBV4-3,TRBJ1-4,ASSVQKGFNEKLF
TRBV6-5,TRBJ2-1,ASSYDPGTSIDEQF
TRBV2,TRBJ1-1,ASTGNTEAF
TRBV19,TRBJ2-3,ASSIVVADTQY
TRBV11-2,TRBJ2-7,ASSPRGGIPPYEQY
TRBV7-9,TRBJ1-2,ASSLGPGLYGYT
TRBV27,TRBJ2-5,ASSPNRETQY
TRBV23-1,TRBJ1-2,ASSQSGGQGAALTNYGYT
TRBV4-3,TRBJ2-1,ASSQDRNLGLAGAYEQF
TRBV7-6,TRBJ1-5,ASSLGAFLNQPQH
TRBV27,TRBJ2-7,ATGPQTDEQY
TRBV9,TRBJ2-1,ASSVSRLAGGYNEQF
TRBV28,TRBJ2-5,ASSYPRTGGAETQY
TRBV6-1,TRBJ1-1,ASSQGNTEAF
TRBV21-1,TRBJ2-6,ASSLADRGGSGANVLT
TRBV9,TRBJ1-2,ASSVSDFYGYT
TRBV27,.,ASSSGSRYEQY
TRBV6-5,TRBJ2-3,ASSYVGGGTDTQY
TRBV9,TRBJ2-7,ASKRQGEE
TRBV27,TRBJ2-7,ASSPGTGYEQY
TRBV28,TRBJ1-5,ASSFWEKPY
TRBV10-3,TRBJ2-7,AISVVGTSGGYEQY
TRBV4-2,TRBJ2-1,ASSPQTSGSDEQF
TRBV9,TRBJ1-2,ASSVRVENYGYT
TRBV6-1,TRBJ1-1,ASSANIGLSTEAF
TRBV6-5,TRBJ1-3,ASRDIGNTIY
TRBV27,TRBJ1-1,ASSLLNSPEAF
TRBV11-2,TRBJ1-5,ASSQDRGRNQPQH
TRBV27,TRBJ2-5,ASSLRGYQETQY
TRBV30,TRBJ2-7,AWSGLSGERARFPEQY
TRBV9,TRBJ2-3,ASSAGTARTDTQY
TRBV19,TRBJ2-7,ASLTGREVYEQY
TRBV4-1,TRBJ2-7,ASSQHRTYEQY
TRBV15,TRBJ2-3,ATSVTSGTTDTQY
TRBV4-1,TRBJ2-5,ASSQPGGDETQY
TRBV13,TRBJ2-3,ASSLVGGGADTQY
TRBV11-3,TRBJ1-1,ASSLGRGSSTEAF
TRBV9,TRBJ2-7,ASSVYRDDEQY
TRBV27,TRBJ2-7,ASSVAGPSYEQY
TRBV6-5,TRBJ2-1,ASSSYSYNEQF
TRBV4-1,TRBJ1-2,ASSHEGQFYGYT
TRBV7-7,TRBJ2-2,ASSLAPTLNTGELF
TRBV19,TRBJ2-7,ASSSAGASYEQY
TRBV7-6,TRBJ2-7,ASSLEGRNSYEQY